The 2 T cell receptor beta chains below come from one sample, sequenced in a study of memory CD4+ T cells and cytomegalovirus serostatus. The sort gate was single viable CD3+CD4+CD8-CD45RO+ cells for memory CD4+ T cells. The table came from immunoSEQ multiplex PCR; TCRdb's copy has only in-frame clones and leaves some out. The table lists about 80,000 clones, 65% to 85% of them singletons. The sequencing sample was made of memory CD4+ T cells from blood. Receptor source: an adult in good health and CMV-seronegative.

The table lists this clone with a count of one. V gene TRBV7-6 combines with J gene TRBJ1-1, with 8 bases aligning to TRBD1. V lost 6 bases, J lost 4 bases, and 7 bases stayed unmatched. The CDR3 totals 14 residues. Germline-derived CDR1 and CDR2 are SGHVS and FNYEAQ. In DNA, the CDR3 is TGTGCCAGCAGTACGACAGGGGTTGCCACTGAAGCTTTCTTT. Residues: CASSTTGVATEAFF.

The gene calls are TRBV19 and TRBJ2-3; 9 bases match TRBD2. The CDR3 is made up of 17 amino acids. From germline, CDR1 is LNHDA and CDR2 SQIVND (reference sequence). Losses at the gene ends were 0 bases for V and 6 bases for J; bases not matched to a gene: 10. The CDR3 loop reads CASSIDGGGGAADTQYF. For the CDR3, the DNA is TGTGCCAGTAGTATAGATGGCGGCGGGGGGGCAGCTGATACGCAGTATTTT.